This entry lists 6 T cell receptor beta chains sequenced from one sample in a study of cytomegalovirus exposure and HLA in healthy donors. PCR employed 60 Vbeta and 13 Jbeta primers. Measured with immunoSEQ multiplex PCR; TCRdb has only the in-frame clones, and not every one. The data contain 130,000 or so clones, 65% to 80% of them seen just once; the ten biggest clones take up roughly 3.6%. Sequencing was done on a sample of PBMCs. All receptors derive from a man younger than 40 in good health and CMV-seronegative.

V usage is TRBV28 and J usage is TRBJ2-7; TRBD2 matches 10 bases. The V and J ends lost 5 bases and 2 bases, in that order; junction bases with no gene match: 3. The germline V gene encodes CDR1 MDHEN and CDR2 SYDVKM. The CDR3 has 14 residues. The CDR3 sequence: CASSPLAGAYEQYF. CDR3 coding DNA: TGTGCCAGCAGTCCTCTAGCGGGAGCCTACGAGCAGTACTTC.

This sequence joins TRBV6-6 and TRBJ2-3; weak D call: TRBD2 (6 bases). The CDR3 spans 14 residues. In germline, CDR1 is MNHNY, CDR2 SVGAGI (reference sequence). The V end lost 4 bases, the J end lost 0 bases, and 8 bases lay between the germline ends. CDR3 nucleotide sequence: TGTGCCAGCAGTTTCGGGACTAGCACAGATACGCAGTATTTT. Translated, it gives CASSFGTSTDTQYF.

CDR3 residues: CASSPSWASYEQYF. As DNA, the CDR3 is TGTGCCAGCAGTCCATCATGGGCGTCCTACGAGCAGTACTTC. The V and J genes are TRBV27 and TRBJ2-7, with D hard to call. The V end lost 5 bases, the J end lost 1 base, and 12 bases lay between the germline ends. Germline CDR1 MNHEY, CDR2 SMNVEV (reference sequence). The CDR3 consists of 14 residues.

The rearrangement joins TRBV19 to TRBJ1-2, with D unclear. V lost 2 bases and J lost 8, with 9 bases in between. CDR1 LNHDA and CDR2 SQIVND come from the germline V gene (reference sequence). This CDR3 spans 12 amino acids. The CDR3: CASSIYGGGYTF. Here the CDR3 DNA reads TGTGCCAGTAGTATATATGGCGGAGGCTACACCTTC. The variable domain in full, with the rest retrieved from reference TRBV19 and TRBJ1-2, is DGGITQSPKYLFRKEGQNVTLSCEQNLNHDAMYWYRQDPGQGLRLIYYSQIVNDFQKGDIAEGYSVSREKKESFPLTVTSAQKNPTAFYLCASSIYGGGYTFGSGTRLTVV.

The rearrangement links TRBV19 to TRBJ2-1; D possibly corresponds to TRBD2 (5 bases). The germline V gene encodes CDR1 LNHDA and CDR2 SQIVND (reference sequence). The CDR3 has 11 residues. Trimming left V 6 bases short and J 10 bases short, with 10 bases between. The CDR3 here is CASRLGSEQFF. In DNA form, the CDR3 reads TGTGCCAGTAGGCTGGGGAGCGAGCAGTTCTTC.

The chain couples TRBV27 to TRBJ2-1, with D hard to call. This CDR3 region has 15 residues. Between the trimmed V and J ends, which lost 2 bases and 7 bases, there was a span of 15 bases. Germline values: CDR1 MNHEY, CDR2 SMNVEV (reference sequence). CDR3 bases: TGTGCCAGCAGTTTACCTTCAGAAACCAGAAATGAGCAGTTCTTC. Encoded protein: CASSLPSETRNEQFF.